The 20 T cell receptor beta chains presented below share a single source sample, sequenced in a study of cytomegalovirus exposure and HLA in healthy donors. It was with 60 Vbeta and 13 Jbeta primers that the PCR ran. The repertoire was sequenced with immunoSEQ multiplex PCR; TCRdb's copy has only in-frame clones and lacks some. Among 150,000 to 200,000 clones listed, over 60% were seen once. The sequencing input was PBMCs. The receptors were sampled from a woman in her thirties or forties in good health and CMV-seronegative.

This chain links TRBV5-4 with TRBJ2-4; 7 bases agree with TRBD1. Germline CDR1 reads SGHNT; CDR2 reads YYREEE (reference sequence). This CDR3 has 15 amino acids. J gave up 2 bases and V 0 bases, and 2 bases lay outside the gene matches. The CDR3 DNA is TGTGCCAGCAGCTTGGGGGACAGTACCAAAAACATTCAGTACTTC. Encoded protein: CASSLGDSTKNIQYF. The variable domain in full, with the rest retrieved from reference TRBV5-4 and TRBJ2-4, is ETGVTQSPTHLIKTRGQQVTLRCSSQSGHNTVSWYQQALGQGPQFIFQYYREEENGRGNFPPRFSGLQFPNYSSELNVNALELDDSALYLCASSLGDSTKNIQYFGAGTRLSVL.

The chain's CDR3 is CASSSELGGNTEAFF. Written as DNA, the CDR3 is TGTGCCAGCAGCTCCGAACTGGGGGGTAACACTGAAGCTTTCTTT. This chain links TRBV7-6 with TRBJ1-1; D is perhaps TRBD1 (5 bases). CDR1 is SGHVS, CDR2 FNYEAQ, per germline. The CDR3 consists of 15 residues. V was trimmed by 4 bases and J by 2 bases, leaving 14 bases between them. Based on the CDR3 plus reference TRBV7-6 and TRBJ1-1, the full variable domain is GAGVSQSPRYKVTKRGQDVALRCDPISGHVSLYWYRQALGQGPEFLTYFNYEAQQDKSGLPNDRFSAERPEGSISTLTIQRTEQRDSAMYRCASSSELGGNTEAFFGQGTRLTVV.

The chain uses TRBV11-3 and TRBJ2-1; a weak D match, TRBD2 (6 bases). Per germline, CDR1 SGHNT and CDR2 YENEEA. V lost 3 bases and J lost 8, with 14 bases in between. There are 14 residues in the CDR3. The CDR3 region has the DNA TGTGCCAGCAGCTTTGAGTCGGGAGTGGATGAGCAGTTCTTC. Its translation: CASSFESGVDEQFF.

This clone has just one count. The V call is TRBV7-8, the J call TRBJ1-2; 8 bases agree with TRBD1. There are 12 residues in the CDR3. Per the germline V gene, CDR1 is SGHVS and CDR2 is FQNEAQ. V lost 5 bases and J lost 7; bases outside the gene matches: 3. DNA of the CDR3: TGTGCCAGCAGCCAGGACAGGGCTGGCTACACCTTC. Encoded protein: CASSQDRAGYTF.

The gene calls are TRBV19 and TRBJ2-3; 9 positions agree with TRBD1. The germline V gene encodes CDR1 LNHDA and CDR2 SQIVND (reference sequence). This CDR3 contains 15 residues. Trimming removed 5 bases from V and 3 bases from J; junction bases left unmatched: 6. For the CDR3, the DNA is TGTGCCAGTAGTCCCCGGACAGGGGAAACAGATACGCAGTATTTT. Its protein is CASSPRTGETDTQYF.

The rearrangement links TRBV2 to TRBJ2-1; 10 nucleotides line up with TRBD2. The J segment lost 2 bases and the V segment lost 7 bases, leaving 11 bases of the junction unmatched. The CDR3 sequence is 17 residues long. Germline V gene sequence: CDR1 SNHLY, CDR2 FYNNEI. CDR3 bases: TGTGCCAGCACCCGATTAGGGGGGACTAGCGCCTACAATGAGCAGTTCTTC. Its protein product is CASTRLGGTSAYNEQFF.

This clone was counted a few times. CDR3 loop: CASSPQQGGSTDTQYF. The CDR3 nucleotides are TGTGCCAGCTCACCCCAACAGGGTGGTAGCACAGATACGCAGTATTTT. The V call is TRBV18, the J call TRBJ2-3; possibly TRBD1 for D (6 bases). Germline V gene lookup returns CDR1 KGHSH and CDR2 LQKENI. CDR3 length equals 16 residues. The V gene lost 3 bases and the J gene lost 0 bases, with 13 bases spanning the gap.

CDR3 in amino acids: CASSEAQDTTTLLHF. Here the CDR3 DNA reads TGTGCCAGCAGTGAAGCGCAGGACACCACCACCCTCCTCCACTTT. The rearrangement links TRBV6-1 to TRBJ1-6, with D possibly matching TRBD1 (5 bases). The CDR3 is 15 amino acids. Trimming pared 0 bases from V and 15 bases from J, leaving 18 bases between. From germline, CDR1 is MNHNS and CDR2 SASEGT.

The chain uses TRBV27 and TRBJ1-5, with TRBD1 matching over 8 bases. The CDR3 has 15 residues. Germline V gives CDR1 MNHEY, CDR2 SMNVEV (reference sequence). The V and J ends lost 6 bases and 4 bases, in that order; junction bases with no gene match: 8. CDR3 amino acids: CASRSGTGTNQPQHF. In DNA, the CDR3 is TGTGCCAGCAGATCCGGGACAGGTACAAATCAGCCCCAGCATTTT.

V and J are TRBV30 and TRBJ2-3, with D possibly TRBD2 on 6 matching bases. Germline V gene sequence: CDR1 GTSNPN, CDR2 SVGIG (reference sequence). This CDR3 contains 15 residues. Deletions cut 3 bases from V and 2 bases from J, with 15 bases between. The CDR3 reads CAWSMTSRVTDTQYF. CDR3 coding DNA: TGTGCCTGGAGCATGACTAGTAGGGTCACAGATACGCAGTATTTT.

The genes are TRBV14 and TRBJ1-1, with D perhaps TRBD1 (5 bases). This CDR3 is built from 15 residues. Trimming pared 1 base from V and 0 bases from J, leaving 9 bases between. Germline lookup yields CDR1 SGHDN and CDR2 FVKESK. The CDR3 here is CASSQGGGVNTEAFF. The CDR3 coding sequence is TGTGCCAGCAGCCAAGGAGGAGGGGTGAACACTGAAGCTTTCTTT.

J is TRBJ2-5 and V is TRBV5-1; D not certain. V was pared by 4 bases and J by 2 bases, with 3 bases between. Germline V lookup: CDR1 SGHRS, CDR2 YFSETQ. The CDR3 is 11 residues long. Here the CDR3 reads CASSEQETQYF. CDR3 DNA sequence: TGCGCCAGCAGCGAGCAAGAGACCCAGTACTTC. The variable domain in full, with the rest retrieved from reference TRBV5-1 and TRBJ2-5, is KAGVTQTPRYLIKTRGQQVTLSCSPISGHRSVSWYQQTPGQGLQFLFEYFSETQRNKGNFPGRFSGRQFSNSRSEMNVSTLELGDSALYLCASSEQETQYFGPGTRLLVL.

The V gene is TRBV5-1, the J gene TRBJ2-7; 10 positions match TRBD1. The trim removed 4 bases at V and 2 bases at J, leaving 3 bases unmatched. The CDR3 runs to 14 residues. Looked up from germline, CDR1 is SGHRS and CDR2 is YFSETQ. The DNA for the CDR3 is TGCGCCAGCAGCCCCGGACAGGGGGCCTACGAGCAGTACTTC. This sequence encodes CASSPGQGAYEQYF.

The chain joins TRBV25-1 to TRBJ2-1; TRBD2 agrees at 8 bases. Germline V lookup: CDR1 MGHDK, CDR2 SYGVNS. V trimming: 4 bases; J trimming: 16 bases; junction bases outside the gene matches: 6. The CDR3 covers 11 residues. The chain's CDR3 is CASSGGLGTFF. CDR3 in DNA: TGTGCCAGCAGTGGGGGACTAGGTACCTTCTTC. Full variable domain (missing parts from reference TRBV25-1 and TRBJ2-1): EADIYQTPRYLVIGTGKKITLECSQTMGHDKMYWYQQDPGMELHLIHYSYGVNSTEKGDLSSESTVSRIRTEHFPLTLESARPSHTSQYLCASSGGLGTFFGPGTRLTVL.

The rearrangement links TRBV10-3 to TRBJ1-1; D not resolved. This CDR3 contains 14 residues. Trimming took off 4 bases at V and 5 bases at J, with 14 bases between the two ends. From germline, CDR1 is ENHRY and CDR2 SYGVKD. The DNA of the CDR3 is TGTGCCATCAGTGTGGGGAGGGATCGGACTGAAGCTTTCTTT. Amino acids: CAISVGRDRTEAFF.

This sequence joins TRBV7-9 and TRBJ1-5; D is possibly TRBD1 (5 bases). Trimming removed 5 bases at V and 3 bases at J, with 17 bases between. The CDR3 is made up of 16 amino acids. Germline values: CDR1 SEHNR, CDR2 FQNEAQ (reference sequence). The DNA for the CDR3 is TGTGCCAGCAGCCTCGAGGACGGTGGACACAATCAGCCCCAGCATTTT. The encoded protein is CASSLEDGGHNQPQHF.

The rearrangement joins TRBV4-2 to TRBJ2-3; TRBD2 matches 11 bases. Germline assignment: CDR1 LGHNA and CDR2 YNFKEQ. The V and J ends lost 0 bases and 10 bases, in that order; junction bases with no gene match: 18. The length of the CDR3 is 19 residues. CDR3 protein: CASSQDETSGMKPYDAQYF. In DNA form, the CDR3 reads TGTGCCAGCAGCCAAGATGAGACTAGCGGGATGAAACCCTATGACGCGCAGTATTTT.

The V and J genes are TRBV6-5 and TRBJ1-1; D remains ambiguous. The germline V gene has CDR1 MNHEY and CDR2 SVGAGI. V lost 8 bases to trimming and J lost 4 bases, with 20 bases between them. This CDR3 is 15 amino acids long. CDR3 loop: CASGREEGAGTEAFF. DNA of the CDR3: TGTGCCAGCGGACGCGAGGAAGGCGCGGGCACTGAAGCTTTCTTT.

The rearrangement links TRBV19 to TRBJ2-5; 8 bases are a match to TRBD1. Germline CDR1 reads LNHDA; CDR2 reads SQIVND (reference sequence). This CDR3 comprises 13 residues. Trimming removed 11 bases from V and 4 bases from J; junction bases left unmatched: 9. Written as DNA, the CDR3 is TGTGCCGCCCGAGGACAGGGTACAGAGACCCAGTACTTC. Its protein product is CAARGQGTETQYF.

This chain links TRBV10-3 with TRBJ2-7; a possible D gene is TRBD2 (6 bases). The CDR3 extends over 18 amino acids. Trimming took 4 bases from V and 0 from J, leaving 22 bases between them. Germline-derived CDR1 and CDR2 are ENHRY and SYGVKD. CDR3 bases: TGTGCCATCAGTGCCTCAAGAGGGGCGGGAAGCAGCTCCTACGAGCAGTACGTC. Translated: CAISASRGAGSSSYEQYV.